One and the same sample provided the 25 T cell receptor beta chains below, sequenced in a study of human T cells and chemical hapten exposure (dated by TCRdb to the early 2020s). Reading the label with the study, this specimen's time point is: patch test 2, 6 weeks after DPC sensitization. The treatment or condition label corresponds to: therapeutic diphenylcyclopropenone sensitization with weekly scalp DPC. The library was made by RACE. The run used a NextSeq 500. The public reads were reanalyzed by TCRdb: fastp trimming at Q25, MiXCR alignment, in-frame beta chains only. Merged by CDR3 protein, the rows form single entries marked with the most common genes and DNA. The sample table contains roughly 100,000 distinct CDR3 sequences; only one count was recorded for about 9% of them. The ten largest clonotypes hold more than 2% of the sample. Source: whole blood, taken in connection with sensitization to the hapten diphenylcyclopropenone (DPC). The receptors here all came from a woman between 40 and 55 years old with alopecia areata. Some clones in this sample may be carry-over from other donors' samples.

The table lists this clonotype with many counts. The chain has TRBV20-1 and TRBJ1-1, with D unresolved. Trimming pared 6 bases from V and 0 bases from J, leaving 11 bases between. The CDR3 loop spans 13 amino acids. The germline V gene has CDR1 DFQATT and CDR2 SNEGSKA (reference sequence). CDR3 in amino acids: CSAWRYLNTEAFF. CDR3 DNA: TGCAGTGCCTGGAGGTATCTGAACACTGAAGCTTTCTTT.

This clonotype was recorded many times. One end of the junction fails to match germline, which may point to a read error. This chain links TRBV2 with TRBJ2-1, with TRBD1 matching over 10 bases. CDR1 is SNHLY, CDR2 FYNNEI, per germline. There are 13 residues in the CDR3. CDR3 in amino acids: CVSRDRGYNEQFF. The CDR3 DNA reads TGTGTCAGCCGGGACAGGGGTTACAATGAGCAGTTCTTC. Variable domain in full (rest from reference TRBV2 and TRBJ2-1): EPEVTQTPSHQVTQMGQEVILRCVPISNHLYFYWYRQILGQKVEFLVSFYNNEISEKSEIFDDQFSVERPDGSNFTLKIRSTKLEDSAMYFCVSRDRGYNEQFFGPGTRLTVL.

This clonotype was seen a handful of times. The rearrangement joins TRBV5-6 to TRBJ1-4; tentatively, D is TRBD1 (5 bases). The CDR3 extends over 15 amino acids. The germline V gene encodes CDR1 SGHDT and CDR2 YYEEEE. V gave up 4 bases and J gave up 3 bases, with 13 bases separating them. The CDR3 coding sequence is TGTGCCAGCAGCCCCCCCCCAGGGTCTAATGAAAAACTGTTTTTT. Its protein is CASSPPPGSNEKLFF.

This clonotype was recorded many times. The chain employs TRBV18 and TRBJ2-7; no clear D gene. Per the germline V gene, CDR1 is KGHSH and CDR2 is LQKENI. V was cut by 2 bases and J by 3 bases, with 8 bases left in between. The CDR3 is 13 residues long. The CDR3, as DNA: TGTGCCAGCTCACCAGAATACCGCTACGAGCAGTACTTC. Protein product: CASSPEYRYEQYF.

At least ten counts were recorded for this clonotype. The V and J genes are TRBV6-2 or TRBV6-3 and TRBJ2-3; TRBD2 agrees at 7 bases. Losses at the gene ends were 4 bases for V and 3 bases for J; bases not matched to a gene: 10. The V gene's germline CDR1 is MNHEY and CDR2 SVGEGT. This CDR3 has 16 residues. The CDR3 spells CASSSGWGGSTDTQYF. CDR3 DNA sequence: TGTGCCAGCAGTTCCGGTTGGGGAGGGAGTACAGATACGCAGTATTTT.

This clonotype showed up just a few times. V and J are TRBV18 and TRBJ1-1; unclear D gene. Germline CDR1 and CDR2: KGHSH and LQKENI. The CDR3 has 16 amino acids. The V gene lost 0 bases and the J gene lost 4 bases, with 15 bases spanning the gap. The CDR3 DNA is TGTGCCAGCTCACCACCGAGTGGGCACGGGGTCACTGAAGCTTTCTTT. Amino acid sequence: CASSPPSGHGVTEAFF.

This clonotype was recorded many times. This rearrangement joins TRBV27 to TRBJ2-7, with 11 bases matching TRBD2. Per germline, CDR1 MNHEY and CDR2 SMNVEV (reference sequence). This CDR3 is 15 amino acids long. With V trimmed by 4 bases and J by 2 bases, 4 bases remained unmatched. CDR3: CASSWTSGPTYEQYF. CDR3 bases: TGTGCCAGCAGTTGGACTAGCGGGCCCACCTACGAGCAGTACTTC.

This clonotype was found a few times. The chain employs TRBV7-9 and TRBJ2-5, with 8 bases lining up with TRBD2. Germline-derived CDR1 and CDR2 are SEHNR and FQNEAQ (reference sequence). V was pared by 6 bases and J by 4 bases, with 7 bases of the junction left unmatched. The CDR3 spans 14 residues. The CDR3, as DNA: TGTGCCAGCAGAGATCCGGGACTAGGAGAGACCCAGTACTTC. It is translated as CASRDPGLGETQYF.

The chain has TRBV6-1 and TRBJ1-1; D is ambiguous. The germline gives CDR1 MNHNS, CDR2 SASEGT. V dropped 2 bases and J dropped 1 base, with 5 bases sitting between them. The length of the CDR3 is 13 residues. The CDR3 loop reads CASSESANTEAFF. The CDR3 nucleotides read TGTGCCAGCAGTGAATCAGCGAACACTGAAGCTTTCTTT.

There are a few counts of this clonotype. The rearrangement joins TRBV19 to TRBJ2-3; the D gene is possibly TRBD2 (5 bases). The CDR3 is made up of 15 amino acids. Germline assignment: CDR1 LNHDA and CDR2 SQIVND (reference sequence). V was pared by 7 bases and J by 5 bases, with 19 bases between. The CDR3: CASTLTGRAGDTQYF. The CDR3 bases are TGTGCCAGTACCCTAACCGGGCGGGCCGGAGATACGCAGTATTTT. Supplemented by reference TRBV19 and TRBJ2-3, the full variable domain reads DGGITQSPKYLFRKEGQNVTLSCEQNLNHDAMYWYRQDPGQGLRLIYYSQIVNDFQKGDIAEGYSVSREKKESFPLTVTSAQKNPTAFYLCASTLTGRAGDTQYFGPGTRLTVL.

The table lists this clonotype with many counts. The CDR3 loop is CSAEDGTYEQYF. CDR3 nucleotides: TGCAGCGCTGAGGACGGTACCTACGAGCAGTACTTC. V gene TRBV29-1 combines with J gene TRBJ2-7; no clear D gene. V dropped 7 bases and J dropped 2 bases, with 12 bases sitting between them. Germline V gene data show CDR1 as SQVTM and CDR2 as ANQGSEA. This CDR3 comprises 12 residues.

The gene calls are TRBV4-2 and TRBJ2-2; D remains ambiguous. CDR1 is LGHNA, CDR2 YNFKEQ, per germline. Trimming left V 0 bases short and J 1 base short, with 15 bases between. The CDR3 has 18 residues. CDR3 amino acids: CASSQDLSRTLNTGELFF. The CDR3 DNA sequence: TGTGCCAGCAGCCAAGATCTTTCACGGACGTTGAACACCGGGGAGCTGTTTTTT.

This clonotype has just a few counts. The CDR3 DNA reads TGTGCCAGCAGGGACAGGGCGGATCAGCCCCAGCATTTT. This encodes CASRDRADQPQHF. The rearrangement joins TRBV28 to TRBJ1-5; TRBD1 matches at 8 bases. The CDR3 totals 13 residues. The germline gives CDR1 MDHEN, CDR2 SYDVKM. With V trimmed by 6 bases and J by 5 bases, 3 bases remained unmatched.

The chain joins TRBV18 to TRBJ1-2, with unresolved D. Germline CDR1 KGHSH, CDR2 LQKENI. This CDR3 is 14 amino acids long. Trimming removed 2 bases at V and 1 base at J, with 8 bases between. This chain's CDR3 is CASSPAGDNYGYTF. The CDR3 DNA reads as TGTGCCAGCTCACCAGCAGGAGATAACTATGGCTACACCTTC.

This clonotype was observed at least ten times. The V and J genes are TRBV5-1 and TRBJ2-1; possible D gene TRBD2, 5 bases. Trimming removed 0 bases at V and 5 bases at J, with 15 bases between. The CDR3 runs to 16 residues. Germline assignment: CDR1 SGHRS and CDR2 YFSETQ. CDR3 sequence reads: CASSLAGMAADNEQFF. CDR3 DNA: TGCGCCAGCAGCTTGGCGGGGATGGCGGCCGACAATGAGCAGTTCTTC.

V gene TRBV12-3 or TRBV12-4 combines with J gene TRBJ2-7; unclear D gene. The CDR3 has 11 residues. Trimming shortened V by 3 bases and J by 7 bases, and 7 bases separated the two germline ends. The CDR3 nucleotides read TGTGCCAGCAGTTTCGGTGGAGAGCAGTACTTC. The encoded protein is CASSFGGEQYF.

This clonotype was detected only once. The chain carries TRBV27 and TRBJ2-5; D may be TRBD1 or TRBD2 (5 bases each). Germline assignment: CDR1 MNHEY and CDR2 SMNVEV (reference sequence). Trimming pared 3 bases from V and 1 base from J, leaving 6 bases between. The CDR3 totals 13 residues. The CDR3 reads CASSFGTQETQYF. DNA for the CDR3: TGTGCCAGCAGTTTCGGGACCCAAGAGACCCAGTACTTC.

The chain couples TRBV9 to TRBJ2-1, with D possibly being TRBD1 (5 bases). CDR1 and CDR2 (germline): SGDLS, YYNGEE. The length of the CDR3 is 15 residues. The V and J ends lost 2 bases and 1 base respectively, with 10 bases between them. The CDR3 DNA reads as TGTGCCAGCAGCGTCGACAGCTATTCCTACAATGAGCAGTTCTTC. Protein: CASSVDSYSYNEQFF.

This clonotype was seen ten or more times. The chain recombines TRBV4-3 with TRBJ2-2, with TRBD1 as a possible D gene (5 bases). Germline assignment: CDR1 LGHNA and CDR2 YSLEER. V was cut by 3 bases and J by 4 bases, with 12 bases left in between. CDR3 size: 15 residues. In DNA form, the CDR3 reads TGCGCCAGCAGCCATCGGACATCATTCACCGGGGAGCTGTTTTTT. Protein: CASSHRTSFTGELFF.

CDR3 sequence (DNA): TGCAGTGCTAGCGCTAGCTCCTACAATGAGCAGTTCTTC. Its translation: CSASASSYNEQFF. The chain carries TRBV20-1 and TRBJ2-1; D unresolved. This CDR3 region has 13 residues. The V end was cut by 3 bases, the J end by 0 bases, with 6 bases between. Germline assignment: CDR1 DFQATT and CDR2 SNEGSKA (reference sequence).

This clonotype was counted ten times or more. The rearrangement links TRBV4-2 to TRBJ2-2; D not certain. The CDR3 loop spans 17 amino acids. V gave up 0 bases and J gave up 6 bases, with 17 bases separating them. Germline CDR1 and CDR2: LGHNA and YNFKEQ. The CDR3 sequence: CASSQDVVLVVAGELFF. The CDR3 DNA reads TGTGCCAGCAGCCAAGATGTAGTCTTGGTGGTAGCCGGGGAGCTGTTTTTT.

The rearrangement uses TRBV18 and TRBJ2-6; D unresolved. Germline loops: CDR1 KGHSH, CDR2 LQKENI. This CDR3 is built from 15 residues. Between the trimmed V and J ends, which lost 3 bases and 2 bases, there was a span of 8 bases. The CDR3 is CASSPSEAGANVLTF. The CDR3 DNA follows: TGTGCCAGCTCACCGTCAGAGGCTGGGGCCAACGTCCTGACTTTC.

This clonotype counts as medium-sized. This chain's CDR3 is CASSVGGSGRADTQYF. The CDR3, as DNA: TGTGCCAGCAGCGTAGGAGGTAGCGGGAGGGCAGATACGCAGTATTTT. This chain links TRBV9 with TRBJ2-3, with TRBD2 identical over 11 bases. J was trimmed by 4 bases and V by 0 bases; bases with no gene match: 4. This CDR3 is 16 amino acids long. Germline CDR1 reads SGDLS; CDR2 reads YYNGEE.

The chain joins TRBV6-2 or TRBV6-3 to TRBJ2-3, with D possibly being TRBD1 or TRBD2 (6 bases each). The germline V gene encodes CDR1 MNHEY and CDR2 SVGEGT. There are 17 residues in the CDR3. Trimming removed 2 bases from V and 0 bases from J, with 15 bases in between. The DNA for the CDR3 is TGTGCCAGCAGTTACCCTTTGGGGGGCCTCAGCACAGATACGCAGTATTTT. Translation gives CASSYPLGGLSTDTQYF.

This clonotype was counted at least ten times. The chain is built from TRBV7-6 and TRBJ2-5; 7 bases map to TRBD2. V shed 1 base, J shed 5 bases, and the junction held 7 bases outside the gene matches. This CDR3 spans 15 amino acids. CDR1 and CDR2 (germline): SGHVS, FNYEAQ. Written as DNA, the CDR3 is TGTGCCAGCAGCTTAGTTGCGGGAGTAACGGAGACCCAGTACTTC. As protein: CASSLVAGVTETQYF.